The 18 T cell receptor beta chains presented below share a single source sample, sequenced in a study of cytomegalovirus exposure and HLA in healthy donors. It was with 60 Vbeta and 13 Jbeta primers that the PCR ran. Using immunoSEQ multiplex PCR, the repertoire was profiled, and TCRdb retains in-frame clones only, with some absent. The sample carries roughly 140,000 clones, about 80% recorded once. What was sequenced was PBMCs. All receptors come from a man between 35 and 55 years old in good health and CMV-seronegative.

The V call is TRBV7-9, the J call TRBJ1-5; the D gene is possibly TRBD1 (5 bases). CDR1 SEHNR and CDR2 FQNEAQ come from the germline V gene (reference sequence). CDR3 length: 17 amino acids. Trimming pared 6 bases from V and 5 bases from J, leaving 23 bases between. The CDR3: CASSRPVGREGDQPQHF. The CDR3 coding sequence is TGTGCCAGCAGTCGTCCCGTCGGCAGGGAGGGAGATCAGCCCCAGCATTTT.

This clone was recorded only once. J is TRBJ1-6 and V is TRBV19; TRBD1 matches at 8 bases. The V segment lost 3 bases and the J segment 5 bases; nucleotides outside the gene matches: 6. The CDR3 spans 16 residues. CDR1 LNHDA and CDR2 SQIVND come from the germline V gene (reference sequence). CDR3 sequence reads: CASSIIQGANNSPLHF. The CDR3 DNA reads as TGTGCCAGTAGTATTATCCAGGGGGCGAATAATTCACCCCTCCACTTT.

The J gene is TRBJ2-1, the V gene TRBV30, with 7 bases that match TRBD2. This CDR3 is built from 16 residues. J gave up 3 bases and V 2 bases, and 10 bases lay outside the gene matches. Germline V gives CDR1 GTSNPN, CDR2 SVGIG (reference sequence). In DNA form, the CDR3 reads TGTGCCTGGAGTCAAGGCGGAGGGACTATCTACAATGAGCAGTTCTTC. This encodes CAWSQGGGTIYNEQFF. Filled out from reference TRBV30 and TRBJ2-1, the complete variable domain reads SQTIHQWPATLVQPVGSPLSLECTVEGTSNPNLYWYRQAAGRGLQLLFYSVGIGQISSEVPQNLSASRPQDRQFILSSKKLLLSDSGFYLCAWSQGGGTIYNEQFFGPGTRLTVL.

CDR3 amino acids: CASSLADSPIWEKLFF. The CDR3 bases are TGTGCCAGCAGCTTAGCAGACAGCCCTATCTGGGAAAAACTGTTTTTT. The chain is built from TRBV11-2 and TRBJ1-4, with D perhaps matching TRBD1 (5 bases). V gave up 1 base and J gave up 8 bases, with 17 bases separating them. This CDR3 has 16 residues. CDR1 SGHAT and CDR2 FQNNGV come from the germline V gene.

The chain has TRBV10-1 and TRBJ2-5, with TRBD1 identical over 8 bases. This CDR3 spans 15 amino acids. The germline CDR1 and CDR2 sequences are WNHNN and SYGVQD (reference sequence). The junction had 4 bases not matched to a gene; V was cut back by 3 bases and J by 1 base. The CDR3 sequence is CASSEGTGPQETQYF. DNA of the CDR3: TGCGCCAGCAGTGAAGGGACAGGTCCCCAAGAGACCCAGTACTTC.

V and J are TRBV28 and TRBJ1-3, with D perhaps matching TRBD1 (5 bases). The CDR3 totals 15 residues. With 2 bases removed from V and 8 bases from J, the gap between germline ends came to 16 bases. From germline, CDR1 is MDHEN and CDR2 SYDVKM. The CDR3 is CASSLQGLDRDTIYF. The CDR3 region has the DNA TGTGCCAGCAGTTTACAGGGTCTCGATCGCGACACCATATATTTT.

The sample holds a few counts of this clone. The V and J genes are TRBV6-1 and TRBJ1-1; D is perhaps TRBD1 (6 bases). The CDR3 covers 15 residues. CDR1 is MNHNS, CDR2 SASEGT, per germline. V was pared by 2 bases and J by 1 base, with 11 bases between. The CDR3 spells CASSERGHTNTEAFF. The CDR3 nucleotides read TGTGCCAGCAGTGAAAGGGGACACACGAACACTGAAGCTTTCTTT.

The genes are TRBV29-1 and TRBJ1-3; D possibly corresponds to TRBD1 (6 bases). Trimming took off 4 bases at V and 4 bases at J, with 11 bases between the two ends. The V gene's germline CDR1 is SQVTM and CDR2 ANQGSEA. This CDR3 has 13 residues. In nucleotides, the CDR3 is TGCAGCGTTGTTAGGGGGTCGGGAAACACCATATATTTT. Its translation: CSVVRGSGNTIYF.

The gene calls are TRBV19 and TRBJ1-2; 10 positions agree with TRBD1. CDR1 is LNHDA and CDR2 is SQIVND in the germline V gene (reference sequence). This CDR3 is 15 amino acids long. With V trimmed by 7 bases and J by 7 bases, 12 bases remained unmatched. CDR3 DNA: TGTGCCAGTAAAAGACAGGGGGCGGCGGGTGGTGGCTACACCTTC. It is translated as CASKRQGAAGGGYTF.

The genes are TRBV5-1 and TRBJ1-1; 7 nucleotides align to TRBD1. V was pared by 3 bases and J by 4 bases, with 3 bases of the junction left unmatched. This CDR3 is 13 amino acids long. Germline V gene lookup returns CDR1 SGHRS and CDR2 YFSETQ. CDR3 nucleotides: TGCGCCAGCAGCTCGGCAGGGGGCACTGAAGCTTTCTTT. Translated, it gives CASSSAGGTEAFF.

This clone was recorded a few times. Other DNA sequences from this sample encode an identical CDR3 as well. The rearrangement links TRBV7-6 to TRBJ2-3; TRBD1 agrees at 8 bases. The V gene's germline CDR1 is SGHVS and CDR2 FNYEAQ. Losses at the gene ends were 5 bases for V and 6 bases for J; bases not matched to a gene: 10. CDR3 size: 15 residues. The CDR3 sequence: CASSPGTGLTDTQYF. The CDR3 bases are TGTGCCAGCAGCCCAGGGACAGGCCTAACGGATACGCAGTATTTT.

There are a few counts of this clone. This chain uses TRBV5-1 with TRBJ2-5, with a weak D call TRBD1 (6 bases). Per germline, CDR1 SGHRS and CDR2 YFSETQ. The CDR3 covers 14 residues. Trimming cost V 1 base and J 0 bases, with 7 bases left between them. In nucleotides, the CDR3 is TGCGCCAGCAGCTTGCGGACAGACCAAGAGACCCAGTACTTC. Its translation is CASSLRTDQETQYF. Combining the CDR3 with reference TRBV5-1 and TRBJ2-5 gives the whole variable domain KAGVTQTPRYLIKTRGQQVTLSCSPISGHRSVSWYQQTPGQGLQFLFEYFSETQRNKGNFPGRFSGRQFSNSRSEMNVSTLELGDSALYLCASSLRTDQETQYFGPGTRLLVL.

The chain is built from TRBV14 and TRBJ2-3; the D is unclear. The germline gives CDR1 SGHDN, CDR2 FVKESK. The length of the CDR3 is 14 residues. V shed 0 bases and J shed 5 bases, with 9 bases lying between them. Here the CDR3 DNA reads TGTGCCAGCAGCCAAGACGCCGGGTTAGATACGCAGTATTTT. It yields the protein CASSQDAGLDTQYF.

V usage is TRBV5-4 and J usage is TRBJ2-7; 11 bases align to TRBD1. J lost 3 bases, V lost 4 bases, and 6 bases had no gene match. CDR3 length: 15 amino acids. Germline CDR1 and CDR2: SGHNT and YYREEE (reference sequence). The CDR3 spells CASSKPGQGGYEQYF. In nucleotides, the CDR3 is TGTGCCAGCAGCAAGCCGGGACAGGGGGGCTACGAGCAGTACTTC.

As to this clone: Other DNA sequences in this sample translate to the same CDR3. The chain is built from TRBV2 and TRBJ2-1; 8 nucleotides agree with TRBD2. Trimming removed 6 bases from V and 2 bases from J; junction bases left unmatched: 9. Germline CDR1 and CDR2: SNHLY and FYNNEI. This CDR3 is built from 16 residues. CDR3 nucleotides: TGTGCCAGCAGGAGGCCTAGCGGGCTACCCTACAATGAGCAGTTCTTC. Residues: CASRRPSGLPYNEQFF. The whole variable domain, remainder taken from reference TRBV2 and TRBJ2-1, is EPEVTQTPSHQVTQMGQEVILRCVPISNHLYFYWYRQILGQKVEFLVSFYNNEISEKSEIFDDQFSVERPDGSNFTLKIRSTKLEDSAMYFCASRRPSGLPYNEQFFGPGTRLTVL.

This chain links TRBV29-1 with TRBJ1-3, with D perhaps matching TRBD1 (6 bases). Per germline, CDR1 SQVTM and CDR2 ANQGSEA. The CDR3 contains 11 residues. CDR3 sequence: CSVTGGNTIYF. CDR3 DNA: TGCAGTGTAACAGGGGGAAACACCATATATTTT.

The V gene is TRBV6-4, the J gene TRBJ1-1, with a tentative D call TRBD1 (5 bases). Germline V gene lookup returns CDR1 MRHNA and CDR2 SNTAGT. V lost 8 bases to trimming and J lost 4 bases, with 14 bases between them. CDR3 length: 13 residues. The CDR3 loop reads CASSLDMGTEAFF. The CDR3 DNA sequence: TGTGCCAGCTCCCTGGACATGGGCACTGAAGCTTTCTTT.

In this sample, this clone turned up a few times. The gene calls are TRBV5-1 and TRBJ1-1; 8 nucleotides line up with TRBD1. CDR1 and CDR2 (germline): SGHRS, YFSETQ. The CDR3 has 12 residues. V lost 4 bases, J lost 11 bases, and 7 bases stayed unmatched. CDR3 loop: CASSPETGEAFF. As DNA, the CDR3 is TGCGCCAGCAGCCCGGAGACAGGGGAGGCTTTCTTT.